The rows below give T cell receptor beta chains drawn from one sample of a study of blood T cell repertoires in COVID-19. Libraries were prepared by immunoSEQ multiplex PCR; TCRdb keeps only in-frame clonotypes and omits some of them. This sample carries under 85,000 clones, roughly 81% of them seen once, and the ten largest clones take 15% to 17%. The sample taken for sequencing was peripheral blood. The source of these receptors is a man older than 75 with acute or convalescent COVID-19. Each CDR3 is given with its conserved first and last residue. A D gene is named only where the DNA matches it firmly. Clone size appears in some rows only: once, few, many, or a class for an expanded clone.

>NA|TRBJ2-5|TRBV20-1|TRBD2
TGCAGTGCTAGTCCGGGACTAGCGGGGGGCCGGATACAAGAGACCCAGTACTTC
CSASPGLAGGRIQETQYF
>NA|TRBJ2-1|TRBV3-1/TRBV3-2|NA
TGTGCCAGCAGCCACAGCGGTGAGCAGTTCTTC
CASSHSGEQFF
>NA|TRBJ2-3|TRBV5-1|NA
TGCGCCAGCAGCTTGGCGTCCGGGAACACAGATACGCAGTATTTT
CASSLASGNTDTQYF
>once|TRBJ2-7|TRBV2|TRBD2
TGTGCCAGGGGGGGGATTAGGGGCTACGAGCAGTACTTC
CARGGIRGYEQYF
>NA|TRBJ1-4|TRBV6-4|TRBD1
TGTGCCAGCAGTGTGGACAGGGGCGAAAAACTGTTTTTT
CASSVDRGEKLFF
>NA|TRBJ2-7|TRBV18|TRBD1
TGTGCCAGCTCCCAAGAGACAGGGTTGACATACGAGCAGTACTTC
CASSQETGLTYEQYF
>many|TRBJ1-1|TRBV11-1|NA
TGTGCCAGCAGCTTAAATTCGAGGACTGAAGCTTTCTTT
CASSLNSRTEAFF
>NA|TRBJ2-3|TRBV11-2|TRBD2
TGTGCCAGCAGCTCGGGACTAGCGGGGGGTAGCACAGATACGCAGTATTTT
CASSSGLAGGSTDTQYF
>once|TRBJ1-6|TRBV3-1/TRBV3-2|TRBD1
TGTGCCAGCAGCCACCGGGACAGAAATTCACCCCTCCACTTT
CASSHRDRNSPLHF
>once|TRBJ2-1|TRBV11-2|NA
TGTGCCAGCAGCCCCCCTGCGGTTTTTACTGAGCAGTTCTTC
CASSPPAVFTEQFF
>NA|TRBJ2-1|TRBV18|TRBD2
TGTGCCAGCTTCGGGGGGAGGACTAGCGGGGATATCTACAATGAGCAGTTCTTC
CASFGGRTSGDIYNEQFF
>NA|TRBJ2-1|TRBV7-9|TRBD2
TGTGCCAGCAGCTTATCGCGGGGAGGGTACAATGAGCAGTTCTTC
CASSLSRGGYNEQFF
>NA|TRBJ2-1|TRBV7-2|NA
TGTGCCAGCAGCTTGGGGGGGGGCAGGGATGAGCAGTTCTTC
CASSLGGGRDEQFF
>NA|TRBJ1-3|TRBV4-2|NA
TGTGCCAGCAGCCAAGACCAAAACTCTGGAAACACCATATATTTT
CASSQDQNSGNTIYF
>NA|TRBJ2-7|TRBV2|TRBD2
TGTGCCAGCAATATAGCGGGGACGATGTACGAGCAGTACTTC
CASNIAGTMYEQYF
>once|TRBJ1-2|TRBV2|TRBD1
TGTGCCAGCAGTGAAGCCACGACAGGGGCACCCTCCTATGGCTACACCTTC
CASSEATTGAPSYGYTF
>NA|TRBJ2-7|TRBV5-4|TRBD1
TGTGCCAGCAGGGGGGACAGGGAGTCCTACGAGCAGTACTTC
CASRGDRESYEQYF
>NA|TRBJ2-4|TRBV2|NA
TGTGCCAGCAGTGTAGACGGGATAGCCAAAAACATTCAGTACTTC
CASSVDGIAKNIQYF
>NA|TRBJ1-2|TRBV5-6|NA
TGTGCCAGCAGCTTGACATTCGATGGCTACACCTTC
CASSLTFDGYTF
>NA|TRBJ2-7|TRBV2|TRBD1
TGTGCCAGCAGTAGTATCGGACAGGGGGCCTTCGGAAACGAGCAGTACTTC
CASSSIGQGAFGNEQYF
>NA|TRBJ1-2|TRBV7-2|TRBD1
TGTGCCAGCAGCTATGGACAGGGAGTCTATGGCTACACCTTC
CASSYGQGVYGYTF
>NA|TRBJ1-5|TRBV6-2/TRBV6-3|NA
TGTGCCAGCAGTTACGCGGGCGAGTATAGCAATCAGCCCCAGCATTTT
CASSYAGEYSNQPQHF
>NA|TRBJ2-3|TRBV2|TRBD2
TGTGCCAGCAGGGGACGTAGCGGGAGGGCCCGGAGCACAGATACGCAGTATTTT
CASRGRSGRARSTDTQYF
>NA|TRBJ2-5|TRBV2|NA
TGTGCCAGCAGTCTAGACAGGCAAGAGACCCAGTACTTC
CASSLDRQETQYF
>once|TRBJ2-1|TRBV3-1/TRBV3-2|TRBD1
TGTGCCAGCAGCCAAGATTGGGCAGGGGGCGGTGAGCAGTTCTTC
CASSQDWAGGGEQFF
>NA|TRBJ1-1|TRBV25-1|NA
TGTGCCAGCAGTGAAACCACGGTTGCTTTCTTT
CASSETTVAFF
>NA|TRBJ2-5|TRBV10-3|NA
TGTGCCATCAGTGATAATAGTGGAGAGACCCAGTACTTC
CAISDNSGETQYF
>NA|TRBJ2-1|TRBV19|NA
TGTGCCAGTAGTATAGCGGGTGGGGCGGGGCACCCCTACAATGAGCAGTTCTTC
CASSIAGGAGHPYNEQFF
>NA|TRBJ2-1|TRBV10-1|TRBD2
TGCGCCAGCAGTCCGGGGGGGCCCTATGAGCAGTTCTTC
CASSPGGPYEQFF
>few|TRBJ2-2|TRBV6-6|NA
TGTGCCAGCAGTTACCAACGACGGACAAACACCGGGGAGCTGTTTTTT
CASSYQRRTNTGELFF
>NA|TRBJ1-2|TRBV3-1/TRBV3-2|NA
TGTGCCAGCAGCCAAGATCCCCACCCGACCGGAGTCGGTGGCTACACCTTC
CASSQDPHPTGVGGYTF
>NA|TRBJ1-1|TRBV28|NA
TGTGCCACCACCAACAGGGTTAAAGCTTTCTTT
CATTNRVKAFF
>NA|TRBJ1-2|TRBV5-6|TRBD1
TGTGCCAGCCGCGGGACAGGGTTTGTTTACTCCTTC
CASRGTGFVYSF
>NA|TRBJ2-7|TRBV25-1|TRBD1
TGTGCCAGCAGTGAAAGCCGGACAGGGGCGATATACGAGCAGTACTTC
CASSESRTGAIYEQYF
>once|TRBJ1-1|TRBV9|NA
TGTGCCAGCAGCCCTCTCAAGCGGGGCACTGAAGCTTTCTTT
CASSPLKRGTEAFF
>NA|TRBJ1-3|TRBV28|TRBD1
TGTGCCAGCAGGGGGAGACAGGGTCCCGCCATATATTTT
CASRGRQGPAIYF
>NA|TRBJ1-1|TRBV4-2|TRBD1
TGTGCCAGCAGCCAAGATCTAGCAGGGGGGAACACTGAAGCTTTCTTT
CASSQDLAGGNTEAFF
>NA|TRBJ1-1|TRBV4-1|NA
TGCGCCAGCAGCCAAGTTAGGAACACTGAAGCTTTCTTT
CASSQVRNTEAFF
>few|TRBJ1-6|TRBV7-8|TRBD1
TGTGCCAGCAGCCTTAATACAGGGGTTAATAATTCACCCCTCCACTTT
CASSLNTGVNNSPLHF
>NA|TRBJ1-6|TRBV19|TRBD1
TGTGCCAGTAGTACCCAGGGACAGGGGTCTTCACCCCTCCACTTT
CASSTQGQGSSPLHF
>NA|TRBJ1-6|TRBV7-9|NA
TGTGCCAGCAGCCCCTGGGGGGATAATTCACCCCTCCACTTT
CASSPWGDNSPLHF
>NA|TRBJ2-2|TRBV3-1/TRBV3-2|NA
TGTGCCAGCAGCCAAGATGAGTGGAGGGGGCTGTTTTTT
CASSQDEWRGLFF
>once|TRBJ1-2|TRBV21-1|NA
TGTGCCAGCAGCAAAGCGGTAAGAGTGAACTATGGCTACACCTTC
CASSKAVRVNYGYTF
>NA|TRBJ1-1|TRBV7-9|NA
TGTGCCAGCAGCTTAGATTTGGGGCTAGGGACTGAAGCTTTCTTT
CASSLDLGLGTEAFF
>NA|TRBJ2-7|TRBV5-5|NA
TGTGCCAGCAGCTTGTCTCTCGGGGGGCCTGATTTCTCCTACGAGCAGTACTTC
CASSLSLGGPDFSYEQYF
>NA|TRBJ2-5|TRBV9|NA
TGTGCCAGCAGCACCCGGGATGAGCTCCAAGAGACCCAGTACTTC
CASSTRDELQETQYF
>NA|TRBJ1-2|TRBV4-3|NA
TGCGCCAGCAGCCTCCGGATCGCGGGCTATGGCTACACCTTC
CASSLRIAGYGYTF
>many|TRBJ1-1|TRBV4-3|NA
TGCGCCAGCAGCCAGCCGGGGTGGACGACCACTGAAGCTTTCTTT
CASSQPGWTTTEAFF
>NA|TRBJ2-3|TRBV5-5|NA
TGTGCCAGCAGCTTGGGACCCCACAGGGATACGCAGTATTTT
CASSLGPHRDTQYF
>once|TRBJ2-7|TRBV4-2|NA
TGTGCCAGCAGCCAAAATGTCGTCTACGAGCAGTACTTC
CASSQNVVYEQYF